Presented here are 22 T cell receptor beta chains from one specimen sequenced in a study of blood T cell repertoires in COVID-19. Using immunoSEQ multiplex PCR, the repertoire was profiled, and TCRdb retains in-frame clones only, with some absent. The sample has approximately 60,000 clones, more than 75% seen once. Sequencing was done on a sample of peripheral blood. These receptors originate from a human donor in a cohort sampled during active COVID-19.

The genes are TRBV5-5 and TRBJ2-1; the match to TRBD1 covers 8 bases. The CDR3 runs to 16 residues. The germline V gene encodes CDR1 SGHKS and CDR2 YYEKEE (reference sequence). The J segment lost 9 bases and the V segment lost 4 bases, leaving 15 bases of the junction unmatched. CDR3 region: CASSLRPTQGAGEQFF. CDR3 DNA sequence: TGTGCCAGCAGCCTCCGTCCGACCCAGGGGGCGGGTGAGCAGTTCTTC.

This clone occurred a few times. The chain uses TRBV9 and TRBJ1-2; tentatively, D is TRBD1 (6 bases). There are 13 residues in the CDR3. The V and J ends lost 1 base and 6 bases respectively, with 10 bases between them. Germline values: CDR1 SGDLS, CDR2 YYNGEE. The CDR3 DNA sequence: TGTGCCAGCAGCGTAACAGGGAGCGATGGCTACACCTTC. Translating it yields CASSVTGSDGYTF.

The V and J genes are TRBV23-1 and TRBJ2-7; 9 nucleotides match TRBD1. TRBV23-1 belongs to the ORF category, with a function that is uncertain. Trimming at V came to 6 bases and at J to 3 bases, leaving 9 bases not matched to a gene. This CDR3 has 15 amino acids. CDR3 DNA sequence: TGCGCCAGCAGAAAACCGGGACAGGGCAACTACGAGCAGTACTTC. This codes for CASRKPGQGNYEQYF.

CDR3 residues: CASSRGGGAEDTQYF. The CDR3 nucleotides are TGTGCCAGCAGCCGAGGAGGCGGGGCAGAAGATACGCAGTATTTT. The chain recombines TRBV13 with TRBJ2-3; D may be TRBD2 (6 bases). The germline V gene encodes CDR1 PRHDT and CDR2 FYEKMQ (reference sequence). The V gene lost 5 bases and the J gene lost 5 bases, with 17 bases spanning the gap. The CDR3 loop spans 15 amino acids.

The chain has TRBV21-1 and TRBJ1-3; the table gives TRBD1 as D, unverified against the DNA. TRBV21-1 is a known pseudogene. This CDR3 has 15 residues. This chain's CDR3 is CASSNQQGSGNTIYF. Here the CDR3 DNA reads TGTGCCAGCAGCAACCAACAGGGATCTGGAAACACCATATATTTT.

This clone is a singleton in its sample. This rearrangement joins TRBV2 to TRBJ2-1; 13 positions match TRBD2. V trimming: 5 bases; J trimming: 6 bases; junction bases outside the gene matches: 4. CDR3 size: 15 residues. Per germline, CDR1 SNHLY and CDR2 FYNNEI. The CDR3 region is CASSRLAGGFNEQFF. Here the CDR3 DNA reads TGTGCCAGCAGTAGACTAGCGGGGGGTTTCAATGAGCAGTTCTTC.

The chain combines TRBV10-3 with TRBJ2-5; weak D call: TRBD1 (6 bases). Trimming took off 6 bases at V and 3 bases at J, with 11 bases between the two ends. This CDR3 spans 13 amino acids. CDR1 and CDR2 (germline): ENHRY, SYGVKD. Here the CDR3 DNA reads TGTGCCATCAGGGGGGCGGCGAAAGAGACCCAGTACTTC. It translates to CAIRGAAKETQYF.

V and J are TRBV5-1 and TRBJ1-5; D unclear. Trimming stripped 0 bases from V and 0 bases from J, with 7 bases between. Germline loops: CDR1 SGHRS, CDR2 YFSETQ. The length of the CDR3 is 15 residues. The CDR3 DNA follows: TGCGCCAGCAGCTTGGACGGAGCTAGCAATCAGCCCCAGCATTTT. This translates into CASSLDGASNQPQHF. The full variable domain, rest sourced from reference TRBV5-1 and TRBJ1-5, is KAGVTQTPRYLIKTRGQQVTLSCSPISGHRSVSWYQQTPGQGLQFLFEYFSETQRNKGNFPGRFSGRQFSNSRSEMNVSTLELGDSALYLCASSLDGASNQPQHFGDGTRLSIL.

The rearrangement links TRBV27 to TRBJ1-1, with TRBD1 matching over 12 bases. CDR3 length: 18 amino acids. V was pared by 6 bases and J by 5 bases, with 16 bases of the junction left unmatched. Germline CDR1 is MNHEY and CDR2 is SMNVEV (reference sequence). CDR3 nucleotides: TGTGCCAGCAGCTACCTAAGGGGGGACAGGGGGCGGCGGACTGAAGCTTTCTTT. It is translated as CASSYLRGDRGRRTEAFF.

The rearrangement links TRBV27 to TRBJ2-5; TRBD1 matches at 8 bases. J gave up 5 bases and V 9 bases, and 8 bases lay outside the gene matches. The CDR3 covers 13 residues. Germline V gene lookup returns CDR1 MNHEY and CDR2 SMNVEV (reference sequence). CDR3 loop: CASPGQVFETQYF. CDR3 DNA: TGTGCCAGTCCGGGACAGGTTTTTGAGACCCAGTACTTC.

The chain couples TRBV6-2 or TRBV6-3 to TRBJ2-7; TRBD2 aligns across 9 bases. V shed 3 bases, J shed 2 bases, and the junction held 5 bases outside the gene matches. Germline V gene sequence: CDR1 MNHEY, CDR2 SVGEGT. The CDR3 has 15 residues. The CDR3 sequence: CASSYRGGGPYEQYF. In nucleotides, the CDR3 is TGTGCCAGCAGTTATCGCGGGGGGGGTCCCTACGAGCAGTACTTC.

This clone has just a few counts. The V and J genes are TRBV6-5 and TRBJ1-5; 10 nucleotides agree with TRBD1. The CDR3 has 15 amino acids. V lost 5 bases to trimming and J lost 5 bases; unmatched junction nucleotides: 6. Per germline, CDR1 MNHEY and CDR2 SVGAGI. The CDR3 loop is CASSKTGGGYQPQHF. In DNA, the CDR3 is TGTGCCAGCAGTAAGACAGGGGGCGGGTATCAGCCCCAGCATTTT.

This rearrangement joins TRBV7-3 to TRBJ2-6; tentative D call: TRBD2 (6 bases). The CDR3 spans 16 residues. Germline V gene lookup returns CDR1 SGHTA and CDR2 FQGTGA. The ends were cut back, 6 bases at V and 0 bases at J, with 12 bases in the middle. The CDR3: CASSRDSISGANVLTF. The CDR3, as DNA: TGTGCCAGCAGTCGGGACTCAATCTCTGGGGCCAACGTCCTGACTTTC.

The J gene is TRBJ1-4, the V gene TRBV18; D is ambiguous. The germline V gene has CDR1 KGHSH and CDR2 LQKENI. Deletions cut 3 bases from V and 8 bases from J, with 13 bases between. The CDR3 sequence is 14 residues long. Here the CDR3 DNA reads TGTGCCAGCTCACCGGATGGACTTGGGGAAAAACTGTTTTTT. It is translated as CASSPDGLGEKLFF.

The rearrangement joins TRBV7-3 to TRBJ2-1, with a weak D call TRBD1 (5 bases). The CDR3 loop spans 12 amino acids. Germline loops: CDR1 SGHTA, CDR2 FQGTGA. V shed 5 bases and J shed 6 bases, with 8 bases lying between them. The CDR3 nucleotides read TGTGCCAGCAGCCAGGACATCAATGAGCAGTTCTTC. The encoded protein is CASSQDINEQFF.

The chain joins TRBV6-5 to TRBJ2-7; 7 nucleotides agree with TRBD1. Germline V gives CDR1 MNHEY, CDR2 SVGAGI. J lost 5 bases, V lost 5 bases, and 9 bases had no gene match. The CDR3 consists of 14 residues. CDR3 sequence: CASSRRQGSHEQYF. The CDR3 DNA sequence: TGTGCCAGCAGTAGGCGACAGGGTTCTCACGAGCAGTACTTC.

The CDR3 protein is CAWSSGANTGELFF. CDR3 in DNA: TGTGCCTGGAGTAGCGGGGCCAACACCGGGGAGCTGTTTTTT. V is TRBV30 and J is TRBJ2-2; 7 bases agree with TRBD2. CDR1 is GTSNPN and CDR2 is SVGIG in the germline V gene (reference sequence). The CDR3 is 14 residues long. V dropped 2 bases and J dropped 2; count of bases not matched to a gene: 2.

V and J are TRBV13 and TRBJ2-3, with D possibly being TRBD2 (8 bases). V was cut by 5 bases and J by 7 bases, with 22 bases left in between. The CDR3 is 16 residues long. Germline V gives CDR1 PRHDT, CDR2 FYEKMQ (reference sequence). The CDR3 sequence: CASSPGQAGGGYTQYF. CDR3 in DNA: TGTGCCAGCAGCCCTGGACAGGCCGGGGGGGGATATACGCAGTATTTT.

The table lists this clone with a few counts. The V and J genes are TRBV30 and TRBJ2-5; no reliable D call. Trimming removed 2 bases from V and 5 bases from J, with 12 bases in between. The CDR3 is 13 residues long. Germline CDR1 and CDR2: GTSNPN and SVGIG (reference sequence). CDR3 DNA sequence: TGTGCCTGGAGTATCAACAGCCGGGAGACCCAGTACTTC. Translating gives CAWSINSRETQYF.

The rearrangement uses TRBV6-6 and TRBJ2-5; TRBD2 agrees at 9 bases. CDR1 is MNHNY and CDR2 is SVGAGI in the germline V gene (reference sequence). The CDR3 spans 16 residues. J gave up 2 bases and V 0 bases, and 4 bases lay outside the gene matches. DNA of the CDR3: TGTGCCAGCAGTTACTCGGCGCGGGGGGGACAAGAGACCCAGTACTTC. Translating it yields CASSYSARGGQETQYF.

This clone was found once. The rearrangement uses TRBV4-1 and TRBJ2-3, with a tentative D call TRBD2 (6 bases). CDR1 and CDR2 from the germline V gene are MGHRA and YSYEKL. The CDR3 has 14 residues. V was trimmed by 0 bases and J by 5 bases, leaving 9 bases between them. CDR3 DNA: TGCGCCAGCAGCCAAGACGGGGGTGTAGATACGCAGTATTTT. Translation gives CASSQDGGVDTQYF.

This clone has just a few counts. This chain links TRBV18 with TRBJ1-4, with TRBD1 as a possible D gene (5 bases). Germline CDR1 and CDR2: KGHSH and LQKENI. The V end lost 1 base, the J end lost 0 bases, and 15 bases lay between the germline ends. The CDR3 contains 18 residues. The DNA of the CDR3 is TGTGCCAGCTCACCACGGAGGGGAGGAAATGCAACTAATGAAAAACTGTTTTTT. Encoded protein: CASSPRRGGNATNEKLFF.